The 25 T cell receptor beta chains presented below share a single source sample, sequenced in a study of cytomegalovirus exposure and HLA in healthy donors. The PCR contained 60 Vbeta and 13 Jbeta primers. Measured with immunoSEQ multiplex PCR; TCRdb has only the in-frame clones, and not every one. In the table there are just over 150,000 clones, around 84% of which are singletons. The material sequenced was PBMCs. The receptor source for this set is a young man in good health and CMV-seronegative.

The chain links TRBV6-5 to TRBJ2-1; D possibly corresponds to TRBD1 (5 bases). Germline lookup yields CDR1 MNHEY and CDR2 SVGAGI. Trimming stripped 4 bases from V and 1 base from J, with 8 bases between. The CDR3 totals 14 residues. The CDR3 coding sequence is TGTGCCAGCAGTTTCCAGGGATCCTACAATGAGCAGTTCTTC. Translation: CASSFQGSYNEQFF.

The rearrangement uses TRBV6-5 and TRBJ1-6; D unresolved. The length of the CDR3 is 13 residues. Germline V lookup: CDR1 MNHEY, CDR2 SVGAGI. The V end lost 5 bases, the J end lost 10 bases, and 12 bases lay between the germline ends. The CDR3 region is CASSRHEGSPLHF. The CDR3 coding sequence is TGTGCCAGCAGTCGACACGAGGGATCACCCCTCCACTTT.

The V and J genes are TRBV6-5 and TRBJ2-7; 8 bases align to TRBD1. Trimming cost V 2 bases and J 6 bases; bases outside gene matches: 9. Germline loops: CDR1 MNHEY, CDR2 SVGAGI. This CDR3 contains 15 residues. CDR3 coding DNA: TGTGCCAGCAGTTACAAAGGTCAGGGGGCTAGCGAGCAGTACTTC. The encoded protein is CASSYKGQGASEQYF.

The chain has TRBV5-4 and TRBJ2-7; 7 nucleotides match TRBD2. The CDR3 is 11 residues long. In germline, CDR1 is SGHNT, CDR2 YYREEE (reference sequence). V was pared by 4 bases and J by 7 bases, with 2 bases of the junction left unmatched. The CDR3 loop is CASSQGLEQYF. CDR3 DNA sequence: TGTGCCAGCAGCCAGGGACTAGAGCAGTACTTC. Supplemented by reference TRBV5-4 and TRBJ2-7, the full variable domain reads ETGVTQSPTHLIKTRGQQVTLRCSSQSGHNTVSWYQQALGQGPQFIFQYYREEENGRGNFPPRFSGLQFPNYSSELNVNALELDDSALYLCASSQGLEQYFGPGTRLTVT.

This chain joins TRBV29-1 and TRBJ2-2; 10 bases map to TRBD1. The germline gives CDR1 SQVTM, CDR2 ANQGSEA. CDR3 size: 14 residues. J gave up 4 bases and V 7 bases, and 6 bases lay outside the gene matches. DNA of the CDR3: TGCAGCGCCGGGACAGGGGCCGTCACCGGGGAGCTGTTTTTT. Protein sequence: CSAGTGAVTGELFF.

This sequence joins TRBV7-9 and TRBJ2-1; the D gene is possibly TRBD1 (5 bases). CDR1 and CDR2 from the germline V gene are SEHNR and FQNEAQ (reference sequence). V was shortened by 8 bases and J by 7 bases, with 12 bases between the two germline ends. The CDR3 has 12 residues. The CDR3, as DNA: TGTGCCAGCGGGGCCACAAAGAATGAGCAGTTCTTC. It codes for CASGATKNEQFF.

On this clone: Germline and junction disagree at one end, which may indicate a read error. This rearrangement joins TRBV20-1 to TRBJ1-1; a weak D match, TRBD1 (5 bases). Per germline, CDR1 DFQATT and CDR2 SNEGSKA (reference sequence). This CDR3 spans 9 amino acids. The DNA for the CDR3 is TGCAGTGCTAGACCGGGACTCCCTTTT. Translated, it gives CSARPGLPF.

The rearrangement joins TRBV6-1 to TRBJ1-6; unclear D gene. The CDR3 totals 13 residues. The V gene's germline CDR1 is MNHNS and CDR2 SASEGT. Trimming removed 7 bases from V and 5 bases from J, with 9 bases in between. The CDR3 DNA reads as TGTGCCAGCACATTACAGAATAATTCACCCCTCCACTTT. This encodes CASTLQNNSPLHF.

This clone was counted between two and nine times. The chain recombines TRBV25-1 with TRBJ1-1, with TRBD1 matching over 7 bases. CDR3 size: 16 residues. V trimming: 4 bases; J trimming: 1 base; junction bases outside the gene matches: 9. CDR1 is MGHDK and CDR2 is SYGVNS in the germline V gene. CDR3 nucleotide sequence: TGTGCCAGCAGTGCCCTCCCGGGACAGAGGAACACTGAAGCTTTCTTT. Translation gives CASSALPGQRNTEAFF.

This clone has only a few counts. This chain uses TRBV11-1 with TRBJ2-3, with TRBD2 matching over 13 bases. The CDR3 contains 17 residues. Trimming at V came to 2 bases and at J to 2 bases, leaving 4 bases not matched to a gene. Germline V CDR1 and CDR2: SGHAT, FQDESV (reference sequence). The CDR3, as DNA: TGTGCCAGCAGCTTAATGGGACTAGCGGGACTCACAGATACGCAGTATTTT. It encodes CASSLMGLAGLTDTQYF.

Written as DNA, the CDR3 is TGTGCCAGCAGCGAAACCGGGACTAGCGGGAGTGAGACCCAGTACTTC. Translated, it gives CASSETGTSGSETQYF. The chain couples TRBV6-1 to TRBJ2-5; the match to TRBD2 covers 14 bases. Germline V gene data show CDR1 as MNHNS and CDR2 as SASEGT. The V and J ends lost 6 bases and 5 bases, in that order; junction bases with no gene match: 8. The length of the CDR3 is 16 residues.

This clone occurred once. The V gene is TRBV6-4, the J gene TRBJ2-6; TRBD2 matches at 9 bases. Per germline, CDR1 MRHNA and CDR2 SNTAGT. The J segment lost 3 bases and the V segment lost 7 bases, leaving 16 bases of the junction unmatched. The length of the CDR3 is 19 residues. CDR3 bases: TGTGCCAGCATCCCCCGGGGGTTAGCGGGAGAGGTTGGGGCCAACGTCCTGACTTTC. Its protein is CASIPRGLAGEVGANVLTF.

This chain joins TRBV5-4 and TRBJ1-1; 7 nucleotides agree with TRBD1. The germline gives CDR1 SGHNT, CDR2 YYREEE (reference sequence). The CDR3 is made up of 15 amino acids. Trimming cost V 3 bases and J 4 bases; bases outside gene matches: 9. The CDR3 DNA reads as TGTGCCAGCAGCTCCCCCAGACAGGGTTTCACTGAAGCTTTCTTT. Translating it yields CASSSPRQGFTEAFF.

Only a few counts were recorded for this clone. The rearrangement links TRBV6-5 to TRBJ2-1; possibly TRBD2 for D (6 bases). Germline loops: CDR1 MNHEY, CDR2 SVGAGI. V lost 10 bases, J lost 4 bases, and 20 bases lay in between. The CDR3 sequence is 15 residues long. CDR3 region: CATKLGRRRYNEQFF. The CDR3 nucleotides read TGTGCCACAAAACTCGGGAGAAGGCGTTACAATGAGCAGTTCTTC.

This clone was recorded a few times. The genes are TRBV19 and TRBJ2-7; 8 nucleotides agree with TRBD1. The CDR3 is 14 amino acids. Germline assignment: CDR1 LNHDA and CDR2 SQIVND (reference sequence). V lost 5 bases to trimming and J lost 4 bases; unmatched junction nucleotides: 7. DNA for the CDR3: TGTGCCAGTAGTCCCGACAGGGGTCTGTACGAGCAGTACTTC. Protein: CASSPDRGLYEQYF.

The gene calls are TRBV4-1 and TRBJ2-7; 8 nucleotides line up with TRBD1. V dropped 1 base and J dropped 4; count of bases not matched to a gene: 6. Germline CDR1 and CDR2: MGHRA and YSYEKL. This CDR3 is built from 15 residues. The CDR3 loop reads CASSQGGQGAYEQYF. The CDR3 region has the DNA TGCGCCAGCAGCCAAGGCGGTCAGGGGGCTTACGAGCAGTACTTC.

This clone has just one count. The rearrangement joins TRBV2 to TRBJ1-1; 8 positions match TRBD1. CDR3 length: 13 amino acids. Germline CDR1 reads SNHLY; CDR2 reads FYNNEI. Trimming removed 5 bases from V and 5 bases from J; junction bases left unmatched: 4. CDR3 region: CASSSRTGTEAFF. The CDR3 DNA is TGTGCCAGCAGTTCCCGGACAGGGACTGAAGCTTTCTTT. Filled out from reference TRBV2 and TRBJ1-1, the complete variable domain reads EPEVTQTPSHQVTQMGQEVILRCVPISNHLYFYWYRQILGQKVEFLVSFYNNEISEKSEIFDDQFSVERPDGSNFTLKIRSTKLEDSAMYFCASSSRTGTEAFFGQGTRLTVV.

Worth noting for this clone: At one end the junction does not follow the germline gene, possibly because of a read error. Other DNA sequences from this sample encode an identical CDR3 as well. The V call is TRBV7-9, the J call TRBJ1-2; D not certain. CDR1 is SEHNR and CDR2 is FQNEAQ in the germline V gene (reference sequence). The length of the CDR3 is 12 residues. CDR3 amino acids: CASSLALYGYTF. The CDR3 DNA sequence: TGCGCCAGCAGCTTGGCCCTCTATGGCTACACCTTC.

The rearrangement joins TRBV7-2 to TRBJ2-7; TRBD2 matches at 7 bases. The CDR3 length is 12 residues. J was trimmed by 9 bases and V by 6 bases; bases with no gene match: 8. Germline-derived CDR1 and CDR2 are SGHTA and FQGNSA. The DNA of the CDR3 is TGTGCCAGCAGAGGAGCGGGATGGGTGCAGTACTTC. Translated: CASRGAGWVQYF.

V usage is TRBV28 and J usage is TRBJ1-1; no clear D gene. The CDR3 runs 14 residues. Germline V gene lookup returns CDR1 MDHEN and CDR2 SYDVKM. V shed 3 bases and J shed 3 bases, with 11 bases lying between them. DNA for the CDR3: TGTGCCAGCAGTTTCAAAGGCGGGGACACTGAAGCTTTCTTT. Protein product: CASSFKGGDTEAFF.

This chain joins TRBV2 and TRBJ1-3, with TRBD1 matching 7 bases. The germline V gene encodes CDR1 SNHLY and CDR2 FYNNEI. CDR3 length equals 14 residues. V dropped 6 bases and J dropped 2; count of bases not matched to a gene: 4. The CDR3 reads CASRTTGAGNTIYF. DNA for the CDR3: TGTGCCAGCAGGACCACAGGGGCTGGAAACACCATATATTTT.

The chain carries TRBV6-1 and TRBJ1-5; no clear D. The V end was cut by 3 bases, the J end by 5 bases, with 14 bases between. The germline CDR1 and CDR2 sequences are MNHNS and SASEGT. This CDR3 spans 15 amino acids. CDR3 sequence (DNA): TGTGCCAGCAGTGAGGTGGGCAGGCGGGATCAGCCCCAGCATTTT. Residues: CASSEVGRRDQPQHF.

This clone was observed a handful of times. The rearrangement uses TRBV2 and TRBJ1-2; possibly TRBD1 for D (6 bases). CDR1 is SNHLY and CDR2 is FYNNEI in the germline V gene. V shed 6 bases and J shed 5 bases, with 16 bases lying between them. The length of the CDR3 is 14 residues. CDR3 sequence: CASSTLTGPYGYTF. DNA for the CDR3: TGTGCCAGCAGCACACTCACAGGGCCTTATGGCTACACCTTC.

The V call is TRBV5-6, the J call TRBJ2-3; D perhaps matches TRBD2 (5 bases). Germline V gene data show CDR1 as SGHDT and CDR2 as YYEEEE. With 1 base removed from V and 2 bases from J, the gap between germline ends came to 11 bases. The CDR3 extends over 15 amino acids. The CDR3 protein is CASSLQREHTDTQYF. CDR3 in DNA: TGTGCCAGCAGCTTGCAACGGGAACACACAGATACGCAGTATTTT.

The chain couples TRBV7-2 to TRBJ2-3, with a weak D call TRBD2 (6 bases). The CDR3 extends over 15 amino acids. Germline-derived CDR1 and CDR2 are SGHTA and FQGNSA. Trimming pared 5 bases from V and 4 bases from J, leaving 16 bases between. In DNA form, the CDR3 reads TGTGCCAGCAGCCCGATCGGGAGTAAAGCAGATACGCAGTATTTT. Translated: CASSPIGSKADTQYF.